This paragraph reports one T cell receptor (beta chain). Its specificity is unknown. The DNA ends 3 residues before the CDR3 does, and the rest of the CDR3 is filled in from the germline J gene. This record belongs to a study of T cells in women clearing cervical HPV infection. Study findings and constraints: Repertoire richness, not evenness, was significantly elevated in CIN3+ cases versus controls.

Only in-frame clones appear in the TCRdb table, and some are missing; sequencing was by immunoSEQ multiplex PCR. The repertoire shows 25,000 to 35,000 clones; the top ten hold 7.5% to 9.5%. The germline V gene has CDR1 SGHVS and CDR2 FNYEAQ. V was clipped by 7 bases and J by 1 base, with 16 bases between them. The CDR3 consists of 15 residues. Specimen: blood buffy coat. The TCR comes from a woman between 18 and 70 years old with a cervical HPV16 infection that either progressed to CIN3+ or cleared (not recorded which). The V gene is TRBV7-6, the J gene TRBJ1-1; a possible D gene is TRBD1 (6 bases). The covered CDR3 bases are TGTGCCAGCACCTCAGGGGTAGGGGGGAACACTGAA. Amino acid sequence: CASTSGVGGNTE. The whole CDR3 protein is CASTSGVGGNTEAFF.